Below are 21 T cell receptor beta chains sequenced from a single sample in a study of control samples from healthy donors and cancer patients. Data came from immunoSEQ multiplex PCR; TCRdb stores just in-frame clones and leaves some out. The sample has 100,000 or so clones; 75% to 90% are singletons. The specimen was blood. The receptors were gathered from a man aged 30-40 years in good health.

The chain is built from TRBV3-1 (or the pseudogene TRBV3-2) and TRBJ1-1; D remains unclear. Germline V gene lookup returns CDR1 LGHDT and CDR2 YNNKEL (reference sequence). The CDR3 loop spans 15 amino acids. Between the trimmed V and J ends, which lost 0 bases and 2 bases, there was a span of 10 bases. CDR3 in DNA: TGTGCCAGCAGCCAAGAATGGGCCAGAAACACTGAAGCTTTCTTT. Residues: CASSQEWARNTEAFF.

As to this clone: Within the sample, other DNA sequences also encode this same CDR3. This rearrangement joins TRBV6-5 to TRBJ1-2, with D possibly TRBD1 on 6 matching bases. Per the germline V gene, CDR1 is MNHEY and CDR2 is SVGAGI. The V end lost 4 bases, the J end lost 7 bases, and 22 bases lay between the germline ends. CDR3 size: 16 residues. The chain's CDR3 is CASSFSQGQGAGGYTF. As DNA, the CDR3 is TGTGCCAGCAGTTTCTCTCAGGGACAAGGGGCCGGTGGCTACACCTTC.

CDR3 nucleotide sequence: TGTGCCAGCAGTTACGGGCGAAGTCAGCCCCAGCATTTT. Translated, it gives CASSYGRSQPQHF. The rearrangement joins TRBV6-5 to TRBJ1-5; D is unclear. This CDR3 comprises 13 residues. The germline V gene has CDR1 MNHEY and CDR2 SVGAGI. Trimming shortened V by 2 bases and J by 6 bases, and 8 bases separated the two germline ends.

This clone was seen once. The CDR3 DNA follows: TGTGCCAGCAGTTTATCTCCCGGGGAGCTGTTTTTT. It encodes CASSLSPGELFF. This chain links TRBV27 with TRBJ2-2; D call uncertain. The CDR3 loop spans 12 amino acids. Germline V gene sequence: CDR1 MNHEY, CDR2 SMNVEV (reference sequence). V was clipped by 0 bases and J by 6 bases, with 2 bases between them.

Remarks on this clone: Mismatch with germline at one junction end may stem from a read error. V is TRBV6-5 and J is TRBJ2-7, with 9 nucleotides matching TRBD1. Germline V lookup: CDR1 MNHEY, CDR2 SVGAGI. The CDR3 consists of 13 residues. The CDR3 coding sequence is TGTGCCAGCAATTACAGGGGGCTCTACGAGCAGTACTTC. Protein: CASNYRGLYEQYF.

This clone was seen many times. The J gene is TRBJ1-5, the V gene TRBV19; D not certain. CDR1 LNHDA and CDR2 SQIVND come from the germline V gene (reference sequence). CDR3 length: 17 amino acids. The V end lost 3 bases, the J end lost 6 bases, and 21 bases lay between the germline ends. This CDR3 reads CASSMWLGSEKSQPQHF. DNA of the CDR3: TGTGCCAGTAGTATGTGGTTGGGATCCGAAAAATCTCAGCCCCAGCATTTT.

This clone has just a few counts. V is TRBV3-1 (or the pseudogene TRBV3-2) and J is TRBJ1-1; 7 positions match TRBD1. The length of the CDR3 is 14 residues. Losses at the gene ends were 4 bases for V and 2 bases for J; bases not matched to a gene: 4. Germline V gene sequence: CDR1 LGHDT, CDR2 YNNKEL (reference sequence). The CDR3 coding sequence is TGTGCCAGCAGCCGGGGACAGAGAAACACTGAAGCTTTCTTT. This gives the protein CASSRGQRNTEAFF.

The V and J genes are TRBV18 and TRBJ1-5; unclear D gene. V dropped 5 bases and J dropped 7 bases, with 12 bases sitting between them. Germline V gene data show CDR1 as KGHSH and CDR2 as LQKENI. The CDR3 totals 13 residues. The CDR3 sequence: CASSDGLRQPQHF. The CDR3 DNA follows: TGTGCCAGCTCAGACGGTTTAAGGCAGCCCCAGCATTTT.

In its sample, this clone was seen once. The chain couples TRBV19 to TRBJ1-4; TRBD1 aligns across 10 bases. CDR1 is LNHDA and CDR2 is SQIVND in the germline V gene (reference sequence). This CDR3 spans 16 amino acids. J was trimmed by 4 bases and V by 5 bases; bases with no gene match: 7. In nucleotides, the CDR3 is TGTGCCAGTAGTCACGACGGGGACAGGGGTAATGAAAAACTGTTTTTT. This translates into CASSHDGDRGNEKLFF.

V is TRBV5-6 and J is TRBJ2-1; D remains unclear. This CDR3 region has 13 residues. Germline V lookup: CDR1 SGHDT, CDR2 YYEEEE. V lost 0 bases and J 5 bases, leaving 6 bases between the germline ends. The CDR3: CASSLGGDNEQFF. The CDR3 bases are TGTGCCAGCAGCTTGGGAGGTGACAATGAGCAGTTCTTC.

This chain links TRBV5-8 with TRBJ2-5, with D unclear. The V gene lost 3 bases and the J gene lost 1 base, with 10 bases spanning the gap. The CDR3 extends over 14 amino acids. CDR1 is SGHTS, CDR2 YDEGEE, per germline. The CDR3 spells CASSSQPAQETQYF. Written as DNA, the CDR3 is TGTGCCAGCAGCTCTCAGCCGGCCCAAGAGACCCAGTACTTC.

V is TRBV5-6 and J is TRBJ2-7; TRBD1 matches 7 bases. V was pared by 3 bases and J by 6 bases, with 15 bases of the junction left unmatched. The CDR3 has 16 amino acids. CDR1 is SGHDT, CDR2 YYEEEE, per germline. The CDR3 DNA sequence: TGTGCCAGCAGCTGGATGAGGACAGGTTTGGTGGGCGAGCAGTACTTC. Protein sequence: CASSWMRTGLVGEQYF.

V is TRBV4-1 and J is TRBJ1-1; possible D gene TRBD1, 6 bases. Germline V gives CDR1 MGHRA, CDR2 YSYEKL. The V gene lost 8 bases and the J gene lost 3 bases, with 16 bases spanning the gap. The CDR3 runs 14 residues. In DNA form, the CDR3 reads TGCGCCAGCTCGGCCAGGGGACGAGACACTGAAGCTTTCTTT. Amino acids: CASSARGRDTEAFF.

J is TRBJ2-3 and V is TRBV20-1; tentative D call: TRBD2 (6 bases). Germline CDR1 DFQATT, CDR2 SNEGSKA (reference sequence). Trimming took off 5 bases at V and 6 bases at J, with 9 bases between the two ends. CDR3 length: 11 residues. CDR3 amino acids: CSAAGTDTQYF. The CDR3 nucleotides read TGCAGTGCTGCGGGGACGGATACGCAGTATTTT.

CDR3 residues: CASSPGQNEQFF. CDR3 DNA: TGCGCCAGCAGTCCGGGTCAGAATGAGCAGTTCTTC. The rearrangement links TRBV10-1 to TRBJ2-1; D is ambiguous. Germline values: CDR1 WNHNN, CDR2 SYGVQD (reference sequence). CDR3 length: 12 amino acids. V shed 5 bases and J shed 7 bases, with 9 bases lying between them.

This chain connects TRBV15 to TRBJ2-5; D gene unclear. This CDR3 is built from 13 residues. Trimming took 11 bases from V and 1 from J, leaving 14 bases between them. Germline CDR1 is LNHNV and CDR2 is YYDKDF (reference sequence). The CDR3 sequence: CAASTGFQETQYF. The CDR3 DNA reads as TGTGCCGCATCGACCGGATTCCAAGAGACCCAGTACTTC.

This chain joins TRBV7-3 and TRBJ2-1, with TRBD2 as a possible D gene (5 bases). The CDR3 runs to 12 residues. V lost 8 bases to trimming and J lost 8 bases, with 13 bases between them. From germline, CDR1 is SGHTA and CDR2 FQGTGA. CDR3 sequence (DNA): TGTGCCAGCGGGAGAGGGTCGGATGAGCAGTTCTTC. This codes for CASGRGSDEQFF.

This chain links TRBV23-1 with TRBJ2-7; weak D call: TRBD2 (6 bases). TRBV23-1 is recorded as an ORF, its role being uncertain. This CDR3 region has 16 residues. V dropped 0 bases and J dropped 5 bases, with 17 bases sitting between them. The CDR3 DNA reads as TGCGCCAGCAGTCAATCGAGGCGGGATCTCTTGAACGAGCAGTACTTC. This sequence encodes CASSQSRRDLLNEQYF.

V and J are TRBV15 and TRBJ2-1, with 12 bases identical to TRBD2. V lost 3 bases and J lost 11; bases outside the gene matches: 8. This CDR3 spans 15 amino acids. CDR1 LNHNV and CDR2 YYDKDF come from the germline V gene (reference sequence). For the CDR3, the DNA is TGTGCCACCAGCAGCCTAGCGGGAGGGCTGTTGAAGCAGTTCTTC. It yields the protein CATSSLAGGLLKQFF.

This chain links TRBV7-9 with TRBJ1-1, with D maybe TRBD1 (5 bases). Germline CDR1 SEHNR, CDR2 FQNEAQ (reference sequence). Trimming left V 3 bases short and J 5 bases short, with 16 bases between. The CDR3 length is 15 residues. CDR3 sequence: CASSLGGAGLTEAFF. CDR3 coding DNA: TGTGCCAGCAGCTTGGGCGGGGCAGGGCTTACTGAAGCTTTCTTT.

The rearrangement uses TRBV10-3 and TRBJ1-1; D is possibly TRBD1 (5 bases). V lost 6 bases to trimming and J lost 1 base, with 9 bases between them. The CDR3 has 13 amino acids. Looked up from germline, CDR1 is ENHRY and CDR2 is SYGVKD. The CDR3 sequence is CAIRAGGNTEAFF. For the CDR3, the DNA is TGTGCCATCAGGGCCGGGGGGAACACTGAAGCTTTCTTT.